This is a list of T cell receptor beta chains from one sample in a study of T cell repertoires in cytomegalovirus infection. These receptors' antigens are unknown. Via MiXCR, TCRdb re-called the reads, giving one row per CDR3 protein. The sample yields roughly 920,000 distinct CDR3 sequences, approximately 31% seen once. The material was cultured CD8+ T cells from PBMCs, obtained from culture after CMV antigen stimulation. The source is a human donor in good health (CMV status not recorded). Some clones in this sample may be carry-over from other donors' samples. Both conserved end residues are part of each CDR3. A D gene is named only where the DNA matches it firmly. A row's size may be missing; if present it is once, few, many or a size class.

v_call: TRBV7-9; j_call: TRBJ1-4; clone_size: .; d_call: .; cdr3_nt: TGTGCCAGCTTTTCTTGGGAACCCTCTAATGAAAAACTGTTTTTT; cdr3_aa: CASFSWEPSNEKLFF
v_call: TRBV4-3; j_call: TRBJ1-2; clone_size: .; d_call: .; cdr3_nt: TGCGCCAGCAGCCAAACCCCGGGATCCTTTTATGGCTACACCTTC; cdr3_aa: CASSQTPGSFYGYTF
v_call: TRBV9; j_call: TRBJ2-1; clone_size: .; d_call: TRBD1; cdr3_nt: TGTGCCAGCAGCCCATTGGACAGGGGCTACTACAATGAGCAGTTCTTC; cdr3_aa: CASSPLDRGYYNEQFF
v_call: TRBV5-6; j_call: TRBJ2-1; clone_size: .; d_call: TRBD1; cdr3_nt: TGTGCCAGCAGGCCCGGGACAGGGAACTACAATGGGCAGTTCTTC; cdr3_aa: CASRPGTGNYNGQFF
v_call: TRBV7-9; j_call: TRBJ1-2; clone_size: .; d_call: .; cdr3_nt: TGTGCCAGTAGCTTAACTCCGGATCCCTATGGCTACACCTTC; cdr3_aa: CASSLTPDPYGYTF
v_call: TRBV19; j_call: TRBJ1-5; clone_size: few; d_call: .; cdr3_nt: TGTGCCAGTAGTACCCAGGGTGGCAGCAATCAGCCCCAGCATTTT; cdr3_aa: CASSTQGGSNQPQHF
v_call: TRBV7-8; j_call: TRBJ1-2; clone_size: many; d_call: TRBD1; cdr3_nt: TGTGCCAGCAGCGCTCGGGACAGGGGATATGACCATGGCTACACCTTC; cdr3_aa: CASSARDRGYDHGYTF
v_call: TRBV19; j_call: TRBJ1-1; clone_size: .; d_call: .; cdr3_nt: TGTGCCAGTAGTATAGGGTTCGCCACTGAAGCTTTCTTT; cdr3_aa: CASSIGFATEAFF
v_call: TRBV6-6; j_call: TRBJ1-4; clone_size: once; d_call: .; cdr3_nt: TGTGCCAGCAGTTACAGATTCGATGAAAAACTGTTTTTT; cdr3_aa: CASSYRFDEKLFF
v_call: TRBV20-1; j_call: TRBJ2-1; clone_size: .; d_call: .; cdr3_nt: TGCAGTGCTAGGGGGACGGGATACAATGAGCAGTTCTTC; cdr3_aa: CSARGTGYNEQFF
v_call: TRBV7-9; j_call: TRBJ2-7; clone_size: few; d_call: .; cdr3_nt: TGTGCCAGCAGCTCCTACTGGCAGGACTCCTACGAGCAGTACTTC; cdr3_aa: CASSSYWQDSYEQYF
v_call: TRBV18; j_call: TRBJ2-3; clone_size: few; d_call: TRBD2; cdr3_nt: TGTGCCAGCTCACCAAAAACGGGGGGAACGCACACAGATACGCAGTATTTT; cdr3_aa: CASSPKTGGTHTDTQYF
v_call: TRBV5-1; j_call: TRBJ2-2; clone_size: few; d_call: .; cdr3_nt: TGCGCCAGCAGCCAGAAGAGGGACACCGGGGAGCTGTTTTTT; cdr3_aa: CASSQKRDTGELFF
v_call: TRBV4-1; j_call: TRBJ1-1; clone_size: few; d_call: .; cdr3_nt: TGCGCCAGCAGCCAAGAAAAACAGTCGAACACTGAAGCTTTCTTT; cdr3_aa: CASSQEKQSNTEAFF
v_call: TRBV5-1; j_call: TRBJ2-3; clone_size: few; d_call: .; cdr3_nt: TGCGCCAGCAGCTTGGAGGGGGGGTTCGCAGATACGCAGTATTTT; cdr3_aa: CASSLEGGFADTQYF
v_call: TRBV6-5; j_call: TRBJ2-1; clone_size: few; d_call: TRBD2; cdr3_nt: TGTGCCAGCAGCCCTCGGACTAGCGGCGATGAGCAGTTCTTC; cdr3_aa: CASSPRTSGDEQFF
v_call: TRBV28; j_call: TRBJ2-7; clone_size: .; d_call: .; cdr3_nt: TGTGCCAGCTGGGAGGGGGGGTCCTACGAGCAGTACTTC; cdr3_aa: CASWEGGSYEQYF
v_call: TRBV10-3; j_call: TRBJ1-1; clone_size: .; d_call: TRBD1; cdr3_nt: TGTGCCACTCAGGGGGCTAGAATTGAAGCTTTCTTT; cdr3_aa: CATQGARIEAFF
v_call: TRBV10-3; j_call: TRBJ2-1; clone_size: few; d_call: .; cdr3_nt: TGTGCCATCAGTGACCCAACAGGGCATGAGCAGTTCTTC; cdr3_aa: CAISDPTGHEQFF
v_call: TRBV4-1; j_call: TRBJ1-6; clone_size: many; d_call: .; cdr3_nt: TGCGCCAGCAGCCAACATAATGGACAGTTAAGCTCCTATAATTCACCCCTCCACTTT; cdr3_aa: CASSQHNGQLSSYNSPLHF